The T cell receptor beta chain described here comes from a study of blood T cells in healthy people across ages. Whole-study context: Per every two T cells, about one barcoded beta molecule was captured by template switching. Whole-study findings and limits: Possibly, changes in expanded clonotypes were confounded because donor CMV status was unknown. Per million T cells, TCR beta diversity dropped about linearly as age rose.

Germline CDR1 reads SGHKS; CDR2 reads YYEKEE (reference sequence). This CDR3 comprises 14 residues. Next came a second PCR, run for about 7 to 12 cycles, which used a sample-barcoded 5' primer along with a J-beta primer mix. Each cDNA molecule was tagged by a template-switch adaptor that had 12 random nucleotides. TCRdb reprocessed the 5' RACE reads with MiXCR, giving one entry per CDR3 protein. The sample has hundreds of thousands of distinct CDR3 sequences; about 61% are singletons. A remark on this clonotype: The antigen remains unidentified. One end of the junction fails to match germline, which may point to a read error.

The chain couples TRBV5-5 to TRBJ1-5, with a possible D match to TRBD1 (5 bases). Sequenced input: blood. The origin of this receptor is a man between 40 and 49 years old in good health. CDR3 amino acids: CAGSSGLVGQPQHF. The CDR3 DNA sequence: TGTGCCGGCAGCTCGGGACTGGTGGGGCAGCCCCAGCATTTT.